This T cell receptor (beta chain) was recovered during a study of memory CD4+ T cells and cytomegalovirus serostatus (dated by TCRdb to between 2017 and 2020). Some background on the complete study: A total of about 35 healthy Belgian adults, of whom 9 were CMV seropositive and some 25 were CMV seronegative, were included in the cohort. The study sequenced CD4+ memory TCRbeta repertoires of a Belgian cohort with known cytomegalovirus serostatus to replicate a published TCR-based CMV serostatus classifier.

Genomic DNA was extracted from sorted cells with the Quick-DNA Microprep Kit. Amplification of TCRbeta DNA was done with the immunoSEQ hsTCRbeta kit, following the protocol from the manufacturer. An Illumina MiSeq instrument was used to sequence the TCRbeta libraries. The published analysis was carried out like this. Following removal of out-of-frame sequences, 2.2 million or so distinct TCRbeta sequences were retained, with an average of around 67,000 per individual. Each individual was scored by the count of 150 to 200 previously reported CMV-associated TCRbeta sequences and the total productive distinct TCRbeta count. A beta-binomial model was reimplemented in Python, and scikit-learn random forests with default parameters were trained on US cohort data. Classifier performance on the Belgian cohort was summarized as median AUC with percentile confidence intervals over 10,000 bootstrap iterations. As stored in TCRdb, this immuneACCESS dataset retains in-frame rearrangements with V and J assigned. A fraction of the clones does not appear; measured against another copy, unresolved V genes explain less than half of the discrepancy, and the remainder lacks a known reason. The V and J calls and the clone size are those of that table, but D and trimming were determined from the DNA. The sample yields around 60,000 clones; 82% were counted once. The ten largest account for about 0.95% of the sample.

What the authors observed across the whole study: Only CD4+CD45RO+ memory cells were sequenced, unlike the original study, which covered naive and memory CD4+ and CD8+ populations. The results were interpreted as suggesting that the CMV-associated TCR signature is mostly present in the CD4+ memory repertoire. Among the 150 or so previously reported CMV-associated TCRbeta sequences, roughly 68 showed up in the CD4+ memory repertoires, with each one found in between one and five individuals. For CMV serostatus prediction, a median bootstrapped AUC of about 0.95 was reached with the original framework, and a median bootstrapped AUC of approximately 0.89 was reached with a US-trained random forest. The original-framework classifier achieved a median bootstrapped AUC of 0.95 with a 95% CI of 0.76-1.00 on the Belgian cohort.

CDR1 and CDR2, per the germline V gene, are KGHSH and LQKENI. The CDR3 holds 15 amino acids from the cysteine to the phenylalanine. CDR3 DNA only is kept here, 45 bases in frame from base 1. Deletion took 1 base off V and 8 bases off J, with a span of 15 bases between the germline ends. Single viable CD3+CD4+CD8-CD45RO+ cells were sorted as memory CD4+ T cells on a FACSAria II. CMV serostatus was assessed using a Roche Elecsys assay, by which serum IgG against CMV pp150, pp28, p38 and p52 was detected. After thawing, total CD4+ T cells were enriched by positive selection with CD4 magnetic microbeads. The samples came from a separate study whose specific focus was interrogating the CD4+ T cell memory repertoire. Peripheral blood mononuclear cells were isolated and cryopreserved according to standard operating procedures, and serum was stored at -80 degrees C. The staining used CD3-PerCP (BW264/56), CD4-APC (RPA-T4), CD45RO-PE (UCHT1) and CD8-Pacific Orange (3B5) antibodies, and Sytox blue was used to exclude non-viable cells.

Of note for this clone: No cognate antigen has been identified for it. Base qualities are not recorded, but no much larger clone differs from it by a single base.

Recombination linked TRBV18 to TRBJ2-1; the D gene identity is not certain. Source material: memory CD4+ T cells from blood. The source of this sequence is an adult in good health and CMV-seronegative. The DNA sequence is TGTGCCAGCTCACCACGGGTGGGTACCGCCGATGAGCAGTTCTTC. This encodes CASSPRVGTADEQFF.